This is a list of T cell receptor beta chains from one sample in a study of blood T cell repertoires in COVID-19. Produced via immunoSEQ multiplex PCR; TCRdb's table is partial and in-frame only. The sample has about 74,000 clones, about nine tenths seen once. Sequences were obtained from peripheral blood. The receptors come from a woman at least 80 years old with acute or convalescent COVID-19. The CDR3 runs from the conserved cysteine through the conserved F or W. A D gene is named only where the DNA matches it firmly. The size field is filled for only some rows; it gives once, few, many or a size class.

TRBV21-1,once,NA,TRBJ1-5,TGTGCCAGCAGCTTGGGGGACAGTCATCAGCCCCAGCATTTT,CASSLGDSHQPQHF
TRBV5-1,NA,TRBD1,TRBJ1-2,TGCGCCAGCAGCAACTCAGGGGGCGGCTATGGCTACACCTTC,CASSNSGGGYGYTF
TRBV30,NA,TRBD1,TRBJ1-1,TGTGCCTGGAGTGCCCTACTTAGACAGGGGATCACATCCTTGAACACTGAAGCTTTCTTT,CAWSALLRQGITSLNTEAFF
TRBV2,NA,TRBD1,TRBJ1-6,TGTGCCAGCAGCCCCGGGACAGGGGCGAGCAATTCACCCCTCCACTTT,CASSPGTGASNSPLHF
TRBV6-6,NA,NA,TRBJ1-1,TGTGCCAGCAGTTACGATCAGGGTATGAACACTGAAGCTTTCTTT,CASSYDQGMNTEAFF
TRBV29-1,NA,NA,TRBJ1-1,TGCAGCGGCGGCGGAATCATGAACACTGAAGCTTTCTTT,CSGGGIMNTEAFF
TRBV5-1,NA,TRBD1,TRBJ1-6,TGCGCCAGCAGCTACAGGGGTGGCTATAATTCACCCCTCCACTTT,CASSYRGGYNSPLHF
TRBV14,NA,NA,TRBJ2-1,TGTGCCAGCAGCCGCGACTATTTAAATGAGCAGTTCTTC,CASSRDYLNEQFF
TRBV7-2,NA,NA,TRBJ2-7,TGTGCCAGCAGCTTGGTCGGTTCTAGTAACGAGCAGTACTTC,CASSLVGSSNEQYF
TRBV27,NA,TRBD1,TRBJ1-6,TGTGCCAGCAGTCCGGGGACAGGGAGATATAATTCACCCCTCCACTTT,CASSPGTGRYNSPLHF
TRBV4-1,once,NA,TRBJ1-3,TGCGCCAGCAGCCAAGAACAGAGCTACTCTGGAAACACCATATATTTT,CASSQEQSYSGNTIYF
TRBV2,NA,TRBD2,TRBJ2-3,TGTGCCAGCAGTGAACAAGGCGGGAGGGCCGTAGATACGCAGTATTTT,CASSEQGGRAVDTQYF
TRBV5-1,few,TRBD1,TRBJ1-4,TGCGCCAGCAGCTTGCGACAGGGGAATGAAAAACTGTTTTTT,CASSLRQGNEKLFF
TRBV6-5,few,NA,TRBJ2-3,TGTGCCGCGTCGTCTCGAGATACGCAGTATTTT,CAASSRDTQYF
TRBV10-3,NA,TRBD2,TRBJ2-7,TGTGCCATCAGTGAGTCGGGGACTAGCGGGAGCCACGAGCAGTACTTC,CAISESGTSGSHEQYF
TRBV14,NA,NA,TRBJ2-3,TGTGCCAGCAGCCAAGAAACCCCCCTAGGCGGCACAGATACGCAGTATTTT,CASSQETPLGGTDTQYF
TRBV7-2,NA,NA,TRBJ1-5,TGTGCCAGCAGCTTGGGTACGTCCAGTGGGGGCCAGCCCCAGCATTTT,CASSLGTSSGGQPQHF
TRBV7-3,NA,TRBD2,TRBJ2-2,TGTGCCAGCATCCAAGGGCTAGCGGGCTGCGAACACCGGGGAGCTGTTTTT,CASIQGLAGCEHRGAVF
TRBV10-3,NA,TRBD1,TRBJ1-1,TGTGCCATCAGTGGACAGGGGGCTCACACTGAAGCTTTCTTT,CAISGQGAHTEAFF
TRBV5-8,NA,TRBD1,TRBJ2-5,TGTGCCAGCAGCGTAGTAGAGACAGGGGTTGAGACCCAGTACTTC,CASSVVETGVETQYF
TRBV5-1,once,NA,TRBJ1-1,TGCGCCAGCAGCTCGACAGGAACTGAAGCTTTCTTT,CASSSTGTEAFF
TRBV4-3,NA,NA,TRBJ1-2,TGCGCCAGCAGCCAAGATGGGCAGGGGAACTATGGCTACACCTTC,CASSQDGQGNYGYTF
TRBV19,few,NA,TRBJ1-1,TGTGCCAGTAGTATTGCCTACTCAGGGATGAACACTGAAGCTTTCTTT,CASSIAYSGMNTEAFF
TRBV25-1,NA,TRBD2,TRBJ2-3,TGTGCCAGCAGTGAATCGGGGGGTAATGAGGATACGCAGTATTTT,CASSESGGNEDTQYF
TRBV7-2,NA,NA,TRBJ1-1,TGTGCCAGCAAACTCTTTTTTGGGGGCGACACTGAAGCTTTCTTT,CASKLFFGGDTEAFF
TRBV18,NA,TRBD2,TRBJ2-1,TGTGCCAGTATCGCGGGAGATCCCTACAATGAGCAGTTCTTC,CASIAGDPYNEQFF